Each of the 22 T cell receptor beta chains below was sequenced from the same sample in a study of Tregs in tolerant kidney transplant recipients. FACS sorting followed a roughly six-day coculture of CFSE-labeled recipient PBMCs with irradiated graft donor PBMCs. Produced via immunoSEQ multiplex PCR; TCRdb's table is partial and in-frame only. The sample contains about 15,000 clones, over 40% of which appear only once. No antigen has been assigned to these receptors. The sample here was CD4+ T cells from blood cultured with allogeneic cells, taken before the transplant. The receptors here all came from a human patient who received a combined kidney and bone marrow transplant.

Here the CDR3 reads CASSHRGGQSIRYTF. As DNA, the CDR3 is TGTGCCAGCAGCCACCGGGGGGGCCAGAGTATCCGCTACACCTTC. This rearrangement joins TRBV6-5 to TRBJ1-2, with D possibly being TRBD1 (6 bases). The V end lost 6 bases, the J end lost 9 bases, and 23 bases lay between the germline ends. The germline gives CDR1 MNHEY, CDR2 SVGAGI. The CDR3 extends over 15 amino acids.

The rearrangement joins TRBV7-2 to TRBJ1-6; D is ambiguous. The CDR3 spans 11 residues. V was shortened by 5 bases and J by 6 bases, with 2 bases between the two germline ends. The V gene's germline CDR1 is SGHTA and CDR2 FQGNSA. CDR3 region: CASSLNSPLHF. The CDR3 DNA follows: TGTGCCAGCAGCCTTAATTCACCCCTCCACTTT.

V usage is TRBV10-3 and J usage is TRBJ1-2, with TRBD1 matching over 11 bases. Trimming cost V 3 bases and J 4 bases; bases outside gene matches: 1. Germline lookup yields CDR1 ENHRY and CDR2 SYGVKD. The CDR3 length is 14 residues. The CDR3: CAISEGQGAYGYTF. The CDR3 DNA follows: TGTGCCATCAGTGAAGGACAGGGGGCCTATGGCTACACCTTC.

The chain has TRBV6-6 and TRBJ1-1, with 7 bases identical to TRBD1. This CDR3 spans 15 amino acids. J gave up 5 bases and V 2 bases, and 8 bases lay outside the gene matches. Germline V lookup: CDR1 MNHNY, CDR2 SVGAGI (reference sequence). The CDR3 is CASSYPAGGRTEAFF. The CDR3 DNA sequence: TGTGCCAGCAGTTACCCCGCAGGGGGGAGGACTGAAGCTTTCTTT.

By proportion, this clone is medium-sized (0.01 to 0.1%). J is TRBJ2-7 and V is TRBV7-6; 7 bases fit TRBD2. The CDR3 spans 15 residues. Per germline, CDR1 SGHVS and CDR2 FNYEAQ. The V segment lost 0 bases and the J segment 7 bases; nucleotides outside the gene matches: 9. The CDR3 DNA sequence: TGTGCCAGCAGCTTAGCGAGGGGCGGTAGCGGGGAGCAGTACTTC. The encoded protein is CASSLARGGSGEQYF. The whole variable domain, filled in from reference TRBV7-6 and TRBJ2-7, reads GAGVSQSPRYKVTKRGQDVALRCDPISGHVSLYWYRQALGQGPEFLTYFNYEAQQDKSGLPNDRFSAERPEGSISTLTIQRTEQRDSAMYRCASSLARGGSGEQYFGPGTRLTVT.

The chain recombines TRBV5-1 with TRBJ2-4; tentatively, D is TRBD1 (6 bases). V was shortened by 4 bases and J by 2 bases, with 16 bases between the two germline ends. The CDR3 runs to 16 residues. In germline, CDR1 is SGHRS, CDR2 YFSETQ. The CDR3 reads CASSPTGWVTKNIQYF. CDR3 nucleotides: TGCGCCAGCAGCCCGACAGGCTGGGTAACCAAAAACATTCAGTACTTC.

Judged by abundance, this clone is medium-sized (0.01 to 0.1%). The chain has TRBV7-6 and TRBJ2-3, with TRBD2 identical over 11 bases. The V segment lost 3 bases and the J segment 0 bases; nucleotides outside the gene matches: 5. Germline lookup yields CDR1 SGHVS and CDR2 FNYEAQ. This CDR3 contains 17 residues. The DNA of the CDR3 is TGTGCCAGCAGCTTCTGGACTAGCGGGTTGAGCACAGATACGCAGTATTTT. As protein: CASSFWTSGLSTDTQYF.

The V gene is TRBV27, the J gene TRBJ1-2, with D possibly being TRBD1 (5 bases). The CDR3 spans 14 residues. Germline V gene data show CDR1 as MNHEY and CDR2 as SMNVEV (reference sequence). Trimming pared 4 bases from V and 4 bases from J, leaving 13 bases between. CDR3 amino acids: CASSWGGQTYGYTF. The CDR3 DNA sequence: TGTGCCAGCAGTTGGGGCGGCCAGACCTATGGCTACACCTTC.

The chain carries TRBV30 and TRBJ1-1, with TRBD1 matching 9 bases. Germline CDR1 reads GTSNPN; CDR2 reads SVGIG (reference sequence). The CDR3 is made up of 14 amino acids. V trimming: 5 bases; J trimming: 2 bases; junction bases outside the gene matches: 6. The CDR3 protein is CAWALDRGNTEAFF. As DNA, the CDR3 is TGTGCCTGGGCACTGGACAGGGGAAACACTGAAGCTTTCTTT.

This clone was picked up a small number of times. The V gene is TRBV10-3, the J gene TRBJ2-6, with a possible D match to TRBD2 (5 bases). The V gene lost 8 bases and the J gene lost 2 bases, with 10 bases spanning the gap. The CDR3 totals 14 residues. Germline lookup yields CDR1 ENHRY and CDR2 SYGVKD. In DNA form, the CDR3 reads TGTGCCATCGGGATCGGGGCTGGGGCCAACGTCCTGACTTTC. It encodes CAIGIGAGANVLTF.

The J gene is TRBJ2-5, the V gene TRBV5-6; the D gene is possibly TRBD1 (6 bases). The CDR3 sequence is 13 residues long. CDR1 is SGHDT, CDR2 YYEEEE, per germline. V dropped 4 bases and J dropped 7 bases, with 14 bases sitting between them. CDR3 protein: CASSLGTRATQYF. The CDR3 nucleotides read TGTGCCAGCAGCCTGGGGACACGGGCGACCCAGTACTTC.

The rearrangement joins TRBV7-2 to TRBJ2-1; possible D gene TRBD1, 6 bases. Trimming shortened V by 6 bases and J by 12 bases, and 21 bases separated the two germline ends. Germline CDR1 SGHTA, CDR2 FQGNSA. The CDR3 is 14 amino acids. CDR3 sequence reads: CASSSAGVTWGQFF. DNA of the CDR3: TGTGCCAGCAGTAGCGCAGGGGTCACCTGGGGGCAGTTCTTC.

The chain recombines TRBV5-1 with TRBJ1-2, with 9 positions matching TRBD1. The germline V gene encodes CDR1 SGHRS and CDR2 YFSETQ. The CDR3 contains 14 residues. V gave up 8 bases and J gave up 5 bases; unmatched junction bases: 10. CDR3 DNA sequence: TGCGCCAGTTTTCCGGGACAGGGTCCGTATGGCTACACCTTC. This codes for CASFPGQGPYGYTF.

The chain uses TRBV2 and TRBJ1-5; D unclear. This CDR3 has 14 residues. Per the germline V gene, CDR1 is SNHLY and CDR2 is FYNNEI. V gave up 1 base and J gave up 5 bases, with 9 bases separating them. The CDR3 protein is CASSEEGGDQPQHF. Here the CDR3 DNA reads TGTGCCAGCAGTGAAGAGGGCGGGGATCAGCCCCAGCATTTT.

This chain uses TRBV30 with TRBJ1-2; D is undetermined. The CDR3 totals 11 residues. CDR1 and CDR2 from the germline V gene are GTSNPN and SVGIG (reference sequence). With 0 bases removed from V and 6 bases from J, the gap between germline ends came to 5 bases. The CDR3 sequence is CAWSVLHGYTF. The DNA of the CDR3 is TGTGCCTGGAGTGTACTTCATGGCTACACCTTC.

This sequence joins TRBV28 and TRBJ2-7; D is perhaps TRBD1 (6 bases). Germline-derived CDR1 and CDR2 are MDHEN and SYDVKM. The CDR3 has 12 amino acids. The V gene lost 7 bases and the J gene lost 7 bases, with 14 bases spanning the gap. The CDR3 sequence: CASNLQGFEQYF. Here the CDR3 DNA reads TGTGCCAGCAACCTACAGGGATTTGAGCAGTACTTC.

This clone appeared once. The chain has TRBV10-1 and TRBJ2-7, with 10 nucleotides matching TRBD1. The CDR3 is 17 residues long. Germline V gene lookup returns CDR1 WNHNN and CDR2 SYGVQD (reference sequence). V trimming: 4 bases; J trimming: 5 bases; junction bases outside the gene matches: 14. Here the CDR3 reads CASSGSREGQGYHEQYF. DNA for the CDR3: TGCGCCAGCAGTGGGTCGAGAGAGGGACAGGGGTACCACGAGCAGTACTTC.

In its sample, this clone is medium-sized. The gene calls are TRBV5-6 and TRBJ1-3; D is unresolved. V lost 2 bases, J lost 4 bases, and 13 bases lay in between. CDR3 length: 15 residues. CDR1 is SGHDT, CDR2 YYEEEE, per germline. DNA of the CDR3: TGTGCCAGCAGCTTTTGGAGGACCGCGGGAAACACCATATATTTT. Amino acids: CASSFWRTAGNTIYF.

CDR3 amino acids: CATSRDRVEDNQPQHF. Here the CDR3 DNA reads TGTGCCACCAGCAGAGATCGGGTGGAGGACAATCAGCCCCAGCATTTT. V usage is TRBV15 and J usage is TRBJ1-5; D is undetermined. The CDR3 loop spans 16 amino acids. V was clipped by 0 bases and J by 3 bases, with 12 bases between them. Germline lookup yields CDR1 LNHNV and CDR2 YYDKDF (reference sequence).

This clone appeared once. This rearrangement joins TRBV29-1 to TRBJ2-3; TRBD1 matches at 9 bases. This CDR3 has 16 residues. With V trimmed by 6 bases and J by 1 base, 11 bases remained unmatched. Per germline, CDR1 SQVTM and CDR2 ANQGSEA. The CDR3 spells CSVARVRDRGTDTQYF. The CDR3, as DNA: TGCAGCGTCGCTAGGGTTAGGGACAGGGGCACAGATACGCAGTATTTT.

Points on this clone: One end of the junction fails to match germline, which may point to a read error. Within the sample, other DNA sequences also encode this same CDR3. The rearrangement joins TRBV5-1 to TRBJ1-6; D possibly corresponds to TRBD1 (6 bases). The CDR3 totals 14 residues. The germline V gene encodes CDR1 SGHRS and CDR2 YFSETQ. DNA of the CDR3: TGCGCCAGCAGCTTGCAGGGGAATAATTCCCCCCTCCACTTT. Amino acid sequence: CASSLQGNNSPLHF.

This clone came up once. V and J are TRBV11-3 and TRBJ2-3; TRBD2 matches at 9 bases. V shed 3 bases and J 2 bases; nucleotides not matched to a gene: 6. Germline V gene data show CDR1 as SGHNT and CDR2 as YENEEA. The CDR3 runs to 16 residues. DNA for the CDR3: TGTGCCAGCAGCTTCTCACTAGCGGGCATCACAGATACGCAGTATTTT. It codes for CASSFSLAGITDTQYF.